This paragraph reports one T cell receptor (beta chain). Its antigen remains unidentified. Per germline, CDR1 SGDLS and CDR2 YYNGEE. Trimming took 3 bases from V and 7 from J; bases not matched to a gene: 9. The CDR3 has 14 residues. This sample was taken from a study of T cell responses to AZD1222 COVID-19 vaccine. Method: immunoSEQ multiplex PCR; TCRdb's copy keeps in-frame clones and lacks some. Found here are about 70,000 clones, more than 75% of them singletons; the top ten hold around 4.8%. The study, taken as a whole, reports: With dominance at 160-218 and 743-854, vaccine-associated CD4 TCRs spanned spike. Every sample of the repertoires postdated the peak T cell response.

The source is an adult who received the MenACWY meningococcal vaccine as a control. This chain joins TRBV9 and TRBJ1-1, with 7 positions matching TRBD1. Sequenced material: peripheral blood, taken 28 days after the second dose of the MenACWY control vaccine. The CDR3 region has the DNA TGTGCCAGCAGCGCGCCACCGGGACAGAATGAAGCTTTCTTT. Protein: CASSAPPGQNEAFF. Using reference TRBV9 and TRBJ1-1 for the parts outside the CDR3, the full variable domain is DSGVTQTPKHLITATGQRVTLRCSPRSGDLSVYWYQQSLDQGLQFLIQYYNGEERAKGNILERFSAQQFPDLHSELNLSSLELGDSALYFCASSAPPGQNEAFFGQGTRLTVV.